This TCR beta chain is from a study of cytomegalovirus exposure and HLA in healthy donors. The wider study: As an earlier analysis found, about 179 million T cells yielded about 100 million unique TCR beta sequences.

J lost 4 bases, V lost 6 bases, and 5 bases had no gene match. The V gene's germline CDR1 is MNHEY and CDR2 SVGAGI. The CDR3 spans 14 residues. Concerning this clone itself: The antigen is not known. This sample includes further DNA sequences coding for the same CDR3.

General study results and limits: Across donors, sequencing depth was assumed by presence/absence analyses to be roughly uniform.

Researchers ran the PCR with 60 Vbeta and 13 Jbeta primers. Clones were sequenced by immunoSEQ multiplex PCR, and TCRdb holds only the in-frame ones, with some missing. This table holds about 220,000 clones, more than 65% found once. Sequenced sample: PBMCs. The gene calls are TRBV6-5 and TRBJ1-5, with 8 bases lining up with TRBD1. The receptor comes from a woman in her 30s in good health and CMV-seronegative. CDR3 DNA: TGTGCCAGCAGCAGGACAGGGAGGAATCAGCCCCAGCATTTT. It encodes CASSRTGRNQPQHF.